Listed below are T cell receptor beta chains from one sample, sequenced in a study of blood T cell repertoires in COVID-19. Libraries were prepared by immunoSEQ multiplex PCR; TCRdb keeps only in-frame clonotypes and omits some of them. The sample lists approximately 250,000 clones; approximately 90% were seen once. The sequenced sample was PBMCs or T cells enriched from blood (not recorded which). All receptors come from a woman younger than 45 who had recovered from COVID-19. Both conserved end residues are part of each CDR3. The D gene is left open where the match is weak. The size field is filled for only some rows; it gives once, few, many or a size class.

abundance	d_gene	j_gene	v_gene	CDR3aa	CDR3nt
.	TRBD1	TRBJ1-1	TRBV7-9	CASSLRQGEGTEAFF	TGTGCCAGCAGCCTCCGACAGGGGGAAGGCACTGAAGCTTTCTTT
.	.	TRBJ2-1	TRBV27	CASSLRWEIGGEQFF	TGTGCCAGCAGTTTAAGGTGGGAGATAGGGGGTGAGCAGTTCTTC
few	TRBD2	TRBJ2-1	TRBV9	CASSVGAGNEQFF	TGTGCCAGCAGCGTAGGAGCGGGGAATGAGCAGTTCTTC
.	TRBD1	TRBJ1-6	TRBV6-4	CASSPDRGRNSPLHF	TGTGCCAGCAGTCCGGACAGGGGGCGTAATTCACCCCTCCACTTT
few	.	TRBJ1-3	TRBV27	CASSQTRGGPGNTIYF	TGTGCCAGCAGCCAAACCCGGGGGGGGCCTGGAAACACCATATATTTT
.	TRBD1	TRBJ2-7	TRBV28	CASIPGQGGSEQYF	TGTGCCAGCATACCGGGACAGGGTGGTTCCGAGCAGTACTTC
.	.	TRBJ1-1	TRBV3-1/TRBV3-2	CASSHNRVPEAFF	TGTGCCAGCAGCCATAACAGGGTCCCTGAAGCTTTCTTT
.	TRBD2	TRBJ2-7	TRBV11-2	CASSLEAGGPEQYF	TGTGCCAGCAGCTTAGAGGCGGGAGGGCCCGAGCAGTACTTC
.	TRBD2	TRBJ2-1	TRBV24-1	CATSDLPLAGGYYNEQFF	TGTGCCACCAGTGATTTGCCCTTAGCGGGAGGTTATTACAATGAGCAGTTCTTC
.	.	TRBJ2-1	TRBV6-5	CASKRDIDEQFF	TGTGCCAGCAAACGGGATATAGACGAGCAGTTCTTC
.	.	TRBJ2-2	TRBV27	CASSLIVSNTGELFF	TGTGCCAGCAGTTTAATCGTTTCGAACACCGGGGAGCTGTTTTTT
.	TRBD2	TRBJ2-2	TRBV24-1	CATSEAGGPGELFF	TGTGCCACCAGTGAGGCGGGAGGGCCCGGGGAGCTGTTTTTT
.	TRBD1	TRBJ1-6	TRBV6-4	CASSLGQGNSPLHF	TGTGCCAGCAGTTTGGGACAGGGGAATTCACCCCTCCACTTT
.	.	TRBJ1-1	TRBV5-1	CASSPRWGGDNTEAFF	TGCGCCAGCAGCCCCCGCTGGGGGGGAGATAACACTGAAGCTTTCTTT
.	.	TRBJ1-2	TRBV6-2/TRBV6-3	CASSYAPVYGYTF	TGTGCCAGCAGTTACGCGCCCGTCTATGGCTACACCTTC
once	.	TRBJ2-1	TRBV4-3	CASSQALPYRDEQFF	TGCGCCAGCAGCCAAGCCCTCCCATATCGGGATGAGCAGTTCTTC
.	TRBD1	TRBJ1-2	TRBV6-5	CASRRQGADGYTF	TGTGCCAGCAGACGACAGGGGGCGGATGGCTACACCTTC
once	.	TRBJ1-3	TRBV5-3	CARSLASSSGNTIYF	TGTGCCAGAAGCTTGGCTAGCAGCTCTGGAAACACCATATATTTT
.	TRBD1	TRBJ2-2	TRBV28	CASRNLGQPATGELFF	TGTGCCAGCAGGAACTTGGGACAGCCTGCCACCGGGGAGCTGTTTTTT
.	TRBD1	TRBJ2-1	TRBV11-3	CASSPYGTGENEQFF	TGTGCCAGCAGCCCATATGGGACAGGCGAAAATGAGCAGTTCTTC
.	TRBD1	TRBJ2-3	TRBV5-1	CASSLMAGGDTQYF	TGCGCCAGCAGCTTGATGGCAGGGGGAGATACGCAGTATTTT
.	.	TRBJ2-3	TRBV9	CASSPRWGQGDTQYF	TGTGCCAGCAGCCCCCGTTGGGGGCAGGGGGATACGCAGTATTTT
.	TRBD1	TRBJ2-1	TRBV27	CASNVDGDHRGSYNEQFF	TGTGCCAGCAACGTCGACGGGGACCACAGGGGGTCCTACAATGAGCAGTTCTTC
.	TRBD2	TRBJ2-1	TRBV7-2	CASSLTSGRAGNEQFF	TGTGCCAGCAGCTTAACTAGCGGGAGGGCCGGCAATGAGCAGTTCTTC
.	TRBD1	TRBJ1-2	TRBV28	CASEPGQEKFDYGYTF	TGTGCCAGTGAACCGGGACAGGAGAAGTTTGACTATGGCTACACCTTC
.	.	TRBJ2-7	TRBV3-1/TRBV3-2	CASSQGTSLYEQYF	TGTGCCAGCAGCCAAGGGACAAGCCTCTACGAGCAGTACTTC
.	.	TRBJ1-2	TRBV5-5	CASSPDGRVYYGYTF	TGTGCCAGCAGCCCGGACGGCAGGGTTTACTATGGCTACACCTTC
once	TRBD1	TRBJ1-4	TRBV2	CASSRQGIREKLFF	TGTGCCAGCAGTAGACAGGGAATTCGCGAAAAACTGTTTTTT
.	.	TRBJ2-3	TRBV19	CASSDQVRITTDTQYF	TGTGCCAGTAGTGATCAAGTCAGGATAACCACAGATACGCAGTATTTT
.	TRBD2	TRBJ2-7	TRBV20-1	CSASSASGVNYEQYF	TGCAGTGCTAGTAGCGCTAGCGGAGTAAACTACGAGCAGTACTTC
.	TRBD2	TRBJ2-5	TRBV28	CASSFLSGGSNPAQETQYF	TGTGCCAGCAGTTTTCTTAGCGGCGGGAGTAACCCCGCACAAGAGACCCAGTACTTC
.	.	TRBJ1-1	TRBV15	CATSSGRVGTEAFF	TGTGCCACCAGCAGTGGGAGGGTAGGGACTGAAGCTTTCTTT
.	TRBD2	TRBJ2-1	TRBV19	CASSWTSGGNEQFF	TGTGCCAGTAGTTGGACTAGCGGGGGCAATGAGCAGTTCTTC
.	.	TRBJ2-3	TRBV19	CASSKYAGTTDTQYF	TGTGCCAGTAGTAAGTACGCGGGAACCACAGATACGCAGTATTTT
.	.	TRBJ1-6	TRBV6-5	CASTQGGWNSPLHF	TGTGCCAGCACTCAGGGCGGCTGGAATTCACCCCTCCACTTT
few	.	TRBJ1-1	TRBV19	CASSLTTGLGTEAFF	TGTGCCAGTAGCTTAACGACAGGACTTGGGACTGAAGCTTTCTTT
.	.	TRBJ1-2	TRBV19	CASRGLQGFYGYTF	TGTGCCAGTAGGGGCCTACAGGGATTCTATGGCTACACCTTC
.	TRBD2	TRBJ2-2	TRBV29-1	CSAGYLAGVGTGELFF	TGCAGCGCCGGCTACCTAGCGGGAGTGGGCACCGGGGAGCTGTTTTTT